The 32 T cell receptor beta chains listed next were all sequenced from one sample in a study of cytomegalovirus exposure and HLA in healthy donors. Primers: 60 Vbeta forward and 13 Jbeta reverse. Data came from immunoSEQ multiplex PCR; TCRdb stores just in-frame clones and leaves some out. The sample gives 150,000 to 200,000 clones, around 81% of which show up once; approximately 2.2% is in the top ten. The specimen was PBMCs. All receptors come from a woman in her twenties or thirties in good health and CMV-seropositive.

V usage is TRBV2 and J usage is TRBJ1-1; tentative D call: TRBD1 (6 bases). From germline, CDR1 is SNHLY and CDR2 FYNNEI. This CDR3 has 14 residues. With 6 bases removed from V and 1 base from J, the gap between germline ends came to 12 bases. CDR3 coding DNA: TGTGCCAGCAGCGTCAGGACAGCGAACACTGAAGCTTTCTTT. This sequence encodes CASSVRTANTEAFF.

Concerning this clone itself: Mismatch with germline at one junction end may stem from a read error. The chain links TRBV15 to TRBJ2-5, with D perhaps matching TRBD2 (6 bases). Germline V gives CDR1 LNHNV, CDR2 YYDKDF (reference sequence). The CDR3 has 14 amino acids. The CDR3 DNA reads TGTGCCACCAGTAGAGGAGGGTATCAAGAGACCCAGTACTTC. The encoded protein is CATSRGGYQETQYF.

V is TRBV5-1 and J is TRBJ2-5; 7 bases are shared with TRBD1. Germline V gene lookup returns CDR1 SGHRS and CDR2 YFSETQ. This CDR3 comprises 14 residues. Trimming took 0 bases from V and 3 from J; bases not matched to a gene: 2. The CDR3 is CASSLGDREETQYF. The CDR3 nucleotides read TGCGCCAGCAGCTTGGGGGACAGAGAAGAGACCCAGTACTTC.

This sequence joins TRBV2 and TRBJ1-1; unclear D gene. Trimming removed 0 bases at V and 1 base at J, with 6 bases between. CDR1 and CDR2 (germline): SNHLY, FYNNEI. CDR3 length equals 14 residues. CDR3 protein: CASSEAHTNTEAFF. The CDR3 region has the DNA TGTGCCAGCAGTGAAGCACACACGAACACTGAAGCTTTCTTT.

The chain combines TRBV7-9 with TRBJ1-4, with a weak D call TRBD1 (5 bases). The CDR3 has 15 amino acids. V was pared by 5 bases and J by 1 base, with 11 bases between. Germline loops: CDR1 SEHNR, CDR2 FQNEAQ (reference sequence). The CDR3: CASSRGQLTNEKLFF. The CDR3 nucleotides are TGTGCCAGCAGCCGAGGACAATTAACTAATGAAAAACTGTTTTTT.

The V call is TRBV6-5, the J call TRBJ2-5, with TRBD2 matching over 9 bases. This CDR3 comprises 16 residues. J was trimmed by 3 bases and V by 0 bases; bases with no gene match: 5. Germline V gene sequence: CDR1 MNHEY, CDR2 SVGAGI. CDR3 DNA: TGTGCCAGCAGTTACTCTTGGGGCGGGGGGGAAGAGACCCAGTACTTC. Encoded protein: CASSYSWGGGEETQYF.

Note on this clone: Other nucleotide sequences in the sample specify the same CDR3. Here the CDR3 DNA reads TGTGCCAGCAGCCTAGCCGGGACAAGGAACACTGAAGCTTTCTTT. It yields the protein CASSLAGTRNTEAFF. The chain is built from TRBV5-4 and TRBJ1-1; D might be TRBD1 (6 bases). The CDR3 is made up of 15 amino acids. CDR1 is SGHNT, CDR2 YYREEE, per germline (reference sequence). V dropped 4 bases and J dropped 1 base, with 14 bases sitting between them.

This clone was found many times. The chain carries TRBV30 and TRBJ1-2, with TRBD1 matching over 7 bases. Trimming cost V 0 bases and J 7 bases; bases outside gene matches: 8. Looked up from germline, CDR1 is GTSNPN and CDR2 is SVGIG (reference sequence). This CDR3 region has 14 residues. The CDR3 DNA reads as TGTGCCTGGAGTGTAACCGACAGGGTGGGTGGCTACACCTTC. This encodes CAWSVTDRVGGYTF.

The CDR3 loop reads CASTWDSTDTQYF. DNA for the CDR3: TGCGCCAGCACTTGGGACTCCACAGATACGCAGTATTTT. The V gene is TRBV5-1, the J gene TRBJ2-3, with a weak D call TRBD2 (6 bases). Germline V CDR1 and CDR2: SGHRS, YFSETQ. V shed 6 bases and J shed 2 bases, with 10 bases lying between them. The CDR3 runs 13 residues.

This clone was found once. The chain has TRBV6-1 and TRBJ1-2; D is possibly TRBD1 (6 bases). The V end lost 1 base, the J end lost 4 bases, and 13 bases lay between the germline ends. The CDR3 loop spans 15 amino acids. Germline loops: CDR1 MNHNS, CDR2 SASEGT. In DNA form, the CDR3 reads TGTGCCAGCAGTGAAGGGCCAGGGGAGACCTATGGCTACACCTTC. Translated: CASSEGPGETYGYTF.

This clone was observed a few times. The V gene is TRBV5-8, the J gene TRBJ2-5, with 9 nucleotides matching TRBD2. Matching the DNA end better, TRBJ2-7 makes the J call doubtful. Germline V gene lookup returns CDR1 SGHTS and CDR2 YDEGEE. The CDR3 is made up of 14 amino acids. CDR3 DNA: TGTGCCAGCAGCCTTAGCGGGAGTTCTTACGAGCAGTACTTC. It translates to CASSLSGSSYEQYF.

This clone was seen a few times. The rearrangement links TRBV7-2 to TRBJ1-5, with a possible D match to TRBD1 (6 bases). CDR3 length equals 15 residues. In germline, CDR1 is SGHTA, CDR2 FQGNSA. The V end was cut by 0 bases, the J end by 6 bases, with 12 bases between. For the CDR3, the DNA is TGTGCCAGCAGCTTAGCGGGGGCAGGGAGTCAGCCCCAGCATTTT. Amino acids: CASSLAGAGSQPQHF.

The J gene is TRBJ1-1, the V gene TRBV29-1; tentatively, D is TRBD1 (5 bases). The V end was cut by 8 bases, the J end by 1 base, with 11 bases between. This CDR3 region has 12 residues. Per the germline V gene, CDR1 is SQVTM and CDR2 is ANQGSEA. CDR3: CSSSTANTEAFF. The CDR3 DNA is TGCAGCTCCTCGACAGCGAACACTGAAGCTTTCTTT.

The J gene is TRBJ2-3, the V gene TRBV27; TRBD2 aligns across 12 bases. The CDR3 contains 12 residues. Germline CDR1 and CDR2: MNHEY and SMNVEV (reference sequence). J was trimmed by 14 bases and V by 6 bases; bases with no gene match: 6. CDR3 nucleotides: TGTGCCAGCAGCAGGACTAGCGGGATGGTGTATTTT. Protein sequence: CASSRTSGMVYF.

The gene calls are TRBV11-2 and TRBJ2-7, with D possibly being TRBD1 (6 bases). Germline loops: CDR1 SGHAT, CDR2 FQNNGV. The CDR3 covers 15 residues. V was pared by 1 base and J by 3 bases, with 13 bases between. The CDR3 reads CASSLAPNRVYEQYF. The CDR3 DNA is TGTGCCAGCAGCTTAGCGCCCAACAGGGTCTACGAGCAGTACTTC.

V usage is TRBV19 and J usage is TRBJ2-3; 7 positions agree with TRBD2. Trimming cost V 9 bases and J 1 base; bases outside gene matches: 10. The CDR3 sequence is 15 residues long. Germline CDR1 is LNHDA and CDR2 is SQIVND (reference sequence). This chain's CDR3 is CASGTVRGGTDTQYF. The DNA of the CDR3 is TGTGCCAGCGGGACTGTTCGGGGGGGCACAGATACGCAGTATTTT.

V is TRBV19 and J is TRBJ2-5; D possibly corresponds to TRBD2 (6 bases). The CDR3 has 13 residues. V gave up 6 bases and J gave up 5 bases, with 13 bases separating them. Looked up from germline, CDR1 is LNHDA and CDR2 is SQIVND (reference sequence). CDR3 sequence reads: CASSRLVRETQYF. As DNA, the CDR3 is TGTGCCAGTAGCCGACTAGTACGGGAGACCCAGTACTTC.

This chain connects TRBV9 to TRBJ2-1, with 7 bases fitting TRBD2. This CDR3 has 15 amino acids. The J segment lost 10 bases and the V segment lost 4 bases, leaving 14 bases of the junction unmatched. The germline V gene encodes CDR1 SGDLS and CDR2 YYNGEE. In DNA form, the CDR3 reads TGTGCCAGCAGCCAATCACGGGGGGATACAGGAGAGCAGTTCTTC. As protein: CASSQSRGDTGEQFF.

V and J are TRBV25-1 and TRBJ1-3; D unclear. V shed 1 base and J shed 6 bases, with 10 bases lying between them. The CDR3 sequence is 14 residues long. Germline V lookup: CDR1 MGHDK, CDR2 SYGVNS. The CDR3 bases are TGTGCCAGCAGTGAATTTCTCGCGTCAAACACCATATATTTT. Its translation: CASSEFLASNTIYF.

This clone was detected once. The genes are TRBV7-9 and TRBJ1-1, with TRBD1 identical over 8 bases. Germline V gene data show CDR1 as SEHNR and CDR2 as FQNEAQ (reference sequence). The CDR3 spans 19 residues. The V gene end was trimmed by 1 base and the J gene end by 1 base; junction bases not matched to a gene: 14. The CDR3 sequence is CASSLEDGRGPEENTEAFF. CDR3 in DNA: TGTGCCAGCAGCTTAGAGGATGGCAGGGGGCCCGAAGAGAACACTGAAGCTTTCTTT.

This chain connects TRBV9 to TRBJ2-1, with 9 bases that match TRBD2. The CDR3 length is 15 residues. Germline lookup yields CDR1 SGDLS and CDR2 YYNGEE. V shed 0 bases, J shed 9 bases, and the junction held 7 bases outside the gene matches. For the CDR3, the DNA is TGTGCCAGCAGCGTAGGCGCAGCGGGAGGTTTTGAGCAGTTCTTC. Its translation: CASSVGAAGGFEQFF.

CDR3 DNA: TGTGCCAGCAGTTACCAATCGAGCTCCTACAATGAGCAGTTCTTC. Protein product: CASSYQSSSYNEQFF. The rearrangement joins TRBV6-5 to TRBJ2-1; no clear D gene. V dropped 2 bases and J dropped 0 bases, with 8 bases sitting between them. Germline-derived CDR1 and CDR2 are MNHEY and SVGAGI. The CDR3 spans 15 residues.

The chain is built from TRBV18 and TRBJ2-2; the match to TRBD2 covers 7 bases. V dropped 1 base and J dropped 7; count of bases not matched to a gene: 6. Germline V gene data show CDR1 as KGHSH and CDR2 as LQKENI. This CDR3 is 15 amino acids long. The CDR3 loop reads CASSPQLAHDGELFF. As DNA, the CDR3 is TGTGCCAGCTCACCACAACTAGCGCATGACGGGGAGCTGTTTTTT.

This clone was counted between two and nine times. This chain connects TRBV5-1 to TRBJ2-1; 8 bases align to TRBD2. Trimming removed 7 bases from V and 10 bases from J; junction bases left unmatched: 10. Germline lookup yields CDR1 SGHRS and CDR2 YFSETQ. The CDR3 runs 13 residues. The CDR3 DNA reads TGCGCCAGCGTCACAGGAGCGGGGGAAGAGCAGTTCTTC. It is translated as CASVTGAGEEQFF.

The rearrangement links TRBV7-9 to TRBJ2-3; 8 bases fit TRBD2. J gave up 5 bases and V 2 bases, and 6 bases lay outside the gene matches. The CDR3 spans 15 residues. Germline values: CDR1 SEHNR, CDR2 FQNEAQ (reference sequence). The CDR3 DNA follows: TGTGCCAGCAGCTTACGGCGGGAGGATAGAGATACGCAGTATTTT. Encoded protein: CASSLRREDRDTQYF.

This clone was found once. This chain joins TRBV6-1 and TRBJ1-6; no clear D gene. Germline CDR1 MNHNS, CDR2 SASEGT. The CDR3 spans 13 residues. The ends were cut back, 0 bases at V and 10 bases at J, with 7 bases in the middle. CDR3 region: CASSEALRSPLHF. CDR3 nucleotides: TGTGCCAGCAGTGAAGCGCTTCGGTCACCCCTCCACTTT.

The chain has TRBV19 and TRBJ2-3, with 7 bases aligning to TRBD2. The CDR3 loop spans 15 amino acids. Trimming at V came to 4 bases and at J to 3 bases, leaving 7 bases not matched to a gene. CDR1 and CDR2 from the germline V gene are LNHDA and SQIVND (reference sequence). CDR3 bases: TGTGCCAGTAGTAGGGGCGGGAGTGGTACAGATACGCAGTATTTT. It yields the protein CASSRGGSGTDTQYF.

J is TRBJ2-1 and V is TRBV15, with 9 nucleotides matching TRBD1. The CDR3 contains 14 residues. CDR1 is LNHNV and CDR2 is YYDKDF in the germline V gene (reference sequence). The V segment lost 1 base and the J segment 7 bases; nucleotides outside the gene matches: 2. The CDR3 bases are TGTGCCACCAGCAGAGGGACAGGGGAAAATGAGCAGTTCTTC. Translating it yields CATSRGTGENEQFF.

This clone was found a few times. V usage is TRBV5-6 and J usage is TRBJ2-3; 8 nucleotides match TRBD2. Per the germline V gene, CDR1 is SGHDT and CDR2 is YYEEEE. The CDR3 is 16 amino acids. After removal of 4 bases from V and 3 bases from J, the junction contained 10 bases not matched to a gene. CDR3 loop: CASSLRLAGGTDTQYF. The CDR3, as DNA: TGTGCCAGCAGCCTCCGCCTTGCGGGAGGTACAGATACGCAGTATTTT.

CDR3: CASSAAGGTGELFF. The CDR3 bases are TGTGCCAGCAGCGCCGCAGGGGGCACCGGGGAGCTGTTTTTT. The chain has TRBV9 and TRBJ2-2; 7 bases match TRBD1. J gave up 4 bases and V 3 bases, and 3 bases lay outside the gene matches. Looked up from germline, CDR1 is SGDLS and CDR2 is YYNGEE. There are 14 residues in the CDR3.

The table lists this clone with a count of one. CDR3 sequence (DNA): TGTGCCAGCAGCACCTGGGACAGCTCGGGAAACACCATATATTTT. This encodes CASSTWDSSGNTIYF. The chain has TRBV9 and TRBJ1-3; 7 positions agree with TRBD1. CDR1 and CDR2 from the germline V gene are SGDLS and YYNGEE. J lost 4 bases, V lost 4 bases, and 8 bases had no gene match. This CDR3 is 15 amino acids long.

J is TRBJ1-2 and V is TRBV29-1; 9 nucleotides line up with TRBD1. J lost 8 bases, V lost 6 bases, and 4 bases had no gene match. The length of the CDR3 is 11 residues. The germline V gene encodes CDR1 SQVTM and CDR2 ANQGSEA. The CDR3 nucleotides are TGCAGCGTAGGACAGGGGACGGGCTACACCTTC. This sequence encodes CSVGQGTGYTF.